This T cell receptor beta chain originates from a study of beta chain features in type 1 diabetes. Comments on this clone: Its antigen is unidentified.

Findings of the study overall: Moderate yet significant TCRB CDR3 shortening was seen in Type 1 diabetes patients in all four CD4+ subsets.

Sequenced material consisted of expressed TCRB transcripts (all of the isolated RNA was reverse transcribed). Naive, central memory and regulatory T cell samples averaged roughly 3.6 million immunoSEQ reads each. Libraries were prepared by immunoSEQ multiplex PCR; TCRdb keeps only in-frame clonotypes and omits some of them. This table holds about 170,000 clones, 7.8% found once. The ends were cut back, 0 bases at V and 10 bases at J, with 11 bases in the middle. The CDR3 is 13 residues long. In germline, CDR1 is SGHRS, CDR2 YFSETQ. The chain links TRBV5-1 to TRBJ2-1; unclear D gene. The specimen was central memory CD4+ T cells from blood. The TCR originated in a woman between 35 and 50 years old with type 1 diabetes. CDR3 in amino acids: CASSLVLIQEQFF. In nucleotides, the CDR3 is TGCGCCAGCAGCTTGGTACTAATCCAAGAGCAGTTCTTC. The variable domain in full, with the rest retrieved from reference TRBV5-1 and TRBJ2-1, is KAGVTQTPRYLIKTRGQQVTLSCSPISGHRSVSWYQQTPGQGLQFLFEYFSETQRNKGNFPGRFSGRQFSNSRSEMNVSTLELGDSALYLCASSLVLIQEQFFGPGTRLTVL.